This is a list of T cell receptor beta chains from one sample in a study of OX40 agonist ivuxolimab in advanced cancers. Using immunoSEQ multiplex PCR, the repertoire was profiled, and TCRdb retains in-frame clones only, with some absent. The sample yields fewer than 85,000 clones, 85% to 90% seen once. The material sequenced was CD4+ or CD8+ T cells sorted from blood, taken in a trial of the OX40 agonist ivuxolimab. The receptors were sampled from an adult with an advanced solid tumor such as melanoma, head and neck, liver or kidney cancer. The CDR3 runs from the conserved cysteine through the conserved F or W.

v_gene	j_gene	CDR3aa
TRBV27	TRBJ2-4	CASSLSGGLAKNIQYF
TRBV5-5	TRBJ2-5	CASSSRLAAEETQYF
TRBV28	TRBJ2-6	CASSLGVSTGANVLTF
TRBV27	TRBJ2-7	CASCPGTGSYEQYF
TRBV27	TRBJ2-3	CASRRGATDTQYF
TRBV2	TRBJ2-7	CASRYQDTRPGEQYF
TRBV27	TRBJ1-4	CASSTVTGSEKLFF
TRBV9	TRBJ2-7	CASSVGQGTYEQYF
TRBV27	TRBJ2-3	CASSLASGRGDTQYF
TRBV10-3	TRBJ2-7	CAISGDSPAYEQYF
TRBV5-1	TRBJ2-7	CASSSTGHEQYF
TRBV7-8	TRBJ2-1	CASSLELEQQFF
TRBV6-1	TRBJ2-1	CASSELDGGGPVEQFF
TRBV4-1	TRBJ2-1	CASSQDRGYNEQFF
TRBV7-9	TRBJ2-2	CASSLSAGYPGELFF
TRBV20-1	TRBJ1-2	CSPYGYTF
TRBV19	TRBJ1-5	CASGQGNQPQHF
TRBV4-2	TRBJ1-2	CASSKGQVYGYTF
TRBV7-8	TRBJ2-1	CASRDRDRDNEQFF
TRBV11-2	TRBJ1-6	CASSADVGGLGNSPLHF
TRBV13	TRBJ2-2	CASSLLTSATGELFF
TRBV4-1	TRBJ2-1	CASSPGGWVLEQFF
TRBV27	TRBJ2-1	CASLLSGGPSFHEQFF
TRBV27	TRBJ1-5	CASSTGLSSNQPQHF
TRBV7-8	TRBJ2-7	CASSSAYEQYF
TRBV7-9	TRBJ2-7	CASSFDSYEQYF
TRBV15	TRBJ2-7	CATRNTGGYEQYF
TRBV27	TRBJ2-7	CASSLSAGQGYEQYF
TRBV6-5	TRBJ1-2	CASSFVPQDNYGYTF
TRBV4-1	TRBJ2-7	CASSQEDRSWYEQYF
TRBV2	TRBJ2-1	CASSDWRVHSSNEQFF
TRBV5-1	TRBJ2-1	CASSVPNYNEQFF
TRBV7-6	TRBJ1-6	CASSLAGGTYNSPLHF
TRBV7-9	TRBJ1-1	CASSLGTGTFF
TRBV29-1	TRBJ1-1	CSAERGTEAFF
TRBV7-8	TRBJ1-2	CASSPDYGYTF
TRBV5-6	TRBJ1-2	CASSAAGLNYGYTF
TRBV13	TRBJ2-7	CASSPSSTGRPYEQYF
TRBV7-3	TRBJ2-1	CASSLFASNEQFF
TRBV27	TRBJ2-1	CASSLAGFHEQFF
TRBV11-2	TRBJ1-5	CASSQDVNQPQHF
TRBV11-2	TRBJ2-7	CASSRMGAEQYF
TRBV27	TRBJ1-5	CASTLLITGEKSQPQHF
TRBV7-9	TRBJ2-6	CARRPLAGDLSGANVLTF
TRBV6-5	TRBJ2-3	CASSQTSGGADTQYF
TRBV15	TRBJ1-2	CATRDTGDEGYTF
TRBV28	TRBJ2-5	CASSLISGTGGEKETQYF
TRBV5-1	TRBJ2-1	CASSPAREAGAYNEQFF
TRBV28	TRBJ2-2	CASSLKGPDVTGELFF
TRBV10-3	TRBJ2-5	CAISLDNQETQYF
TRBV7-3	TRBJ2-5	CASSLTGSPKETQYF
TRBV9	TRBJ2-7	CASSLGRGGYEQYF
TRBV14	TRBJ2-1	CASSPKGLEDNEQFF
TRBV15	TRBJ1-5	CATSGVRQPQHF
TRBV15	TRBJ1-6	CATSPTTGTNSPLHF
TRBV29-1	TRBJ2-1	CSVEGLDNEQFF
TRBV14	TRBJ1-4	CASSQRGEKLFF
TRBV27	TRBJ1-3	CASMISGNTIYF
TRBV4-1	TRBJ2-7	CASSQRGERPYEQYF